This paragraph reports one TCR beta chain. No antigen is known for it. The sample belongs to a study of cytomegalovirus exposure and HLA in healthy donors. The overall study: HLA-typed donors contributed about 85 million unique TCRs, which were held in an early data release.

The study's findings and limits: Certain sequence variants were highly shared and formed a cluster, and this cluster was likely a sequencing artifact.

The PCR employed 60 Vbeta primers together with 13 Jbeta primers. Only in-frame clones appear in the TCRdb table, and some are missing; sequencing was by immunoSEQ multiplex PCR. The sample carries 170,000 or so clones, 77% recorded once. The CDR3 consists of 16 residues. Germline-derived CDR1 and CDR2 are SGHNT and YENEEA. Losses at the gene ends were 4 bases for V and 1 base for J; bases not matched to a gene: 9. Sequenced sample: PBMCs. This chain uses TRBV11-3 with TRBJ1-1; 7 bases are shared with TRBD1. The receptor's source is a woman aged 25 to 39 in good health and CMV-seropositive. The CDR3 DNA sequence: TGTGCCAGCAGCTCCCGACGGGGACAGCGGAACACTGAAGCTTTCTTT. It specifies CASSSRRGQRNTEAFF. The variable domain in full, completed from reference TRBV11-3 and TRBJ1-1, reads EAGVVQSPRYKIIEKKQPVAFWCNPISGHNTLYWYLQNLGQGPELLIRYENEEAVDDSQLPKDRFSAERLKGVDSTLKIQPAELGDSAVYLCASSSRRGQRNTEAFFGQGTRLTVV.